A single sample is the source of the 14 T cell receptor delta chains below, sequenced in a study of gamma-delta chains in newborns, infants, children. TCRdb re-identified clones in the reads via CATT. The table lists about 6,900 delta-chain clones, 2.1% of them singletons. The source material was blood. These receptors originate from a child who was a newborn, infant or young child, either healthy, febrile or measles-vaccinated (not recorded which).

This clone was recorded a few times. Translating this DNA gives a protein that differs at residue 13 from the TCRdb one, which belongs to a much larger clone; a read error is likely, and the protein shown is this translation. The chain combines TRDV2 with TRDJ3, with 10 bases that match TRDD3. Germline V gene data show CDR1 as GEAIGNYY and CDR2 as EKD. CDR3 size: 18 residues. CDR3 amino acids: CACDTGGWSSWDARQMFF. In DNA, the CDR3 is TGTGCCTGTGATACTGGGGGATGGAGCTCCTGGGACGCCCGACAGATGTTTTTC.

With respect to this clone: This DNA translates differently at residue 13 from the TCRdb protein, which is that of a much larger clone; a read error is likely, and the protein shown is the DNA's own translation. V is TRDV2 and J is TRDJ3; 10 bases fit TRDD3. Looked up from germline, CDR1 is GEAIGNYY and CDR2 is EKD. This CDR3 region has 19 residues. The CDR3 nucleotides read TGTGCCTGTGACACGGGGGGATACGGGAGCTCCTGGGGCACCCGACAGATGTTTTTC. Translation gives CACDTGGYGSSWGTRQMFF.

The V and J genes are TRDV3 and TRDJ3; the match to TRDD3 covers 9 bases. The CDR3 runs 17 residues. Germline V CDR1 and CDR2: TVYSNPD, GDNSRS (reference sequence). The CDR3 DNA follows: TGTGCTCTTACTGGGGGACCCTTCTCCTGGGACACCCGACAGATGTTTTTC. Amino acid sequence: CALTGGPFSWDTRQMFF. The full variable domain, completed using reference TRDV3 and TRDJ3, is CDKVTQSSPDQTVASGSEVVLLCTYDTVYSNPDLFWYRIRPDYSFQFVFYGDNSRSEGADFTQGRFSVKHILTQKAFHLVISPVRTEDSATYYCALTGGPFSWDTRQMFFGTGIKLFVEP.

In this sample, this clone turned up a few times. A much larger clonotype is one base distant, so this may be a read error. The V call is TRDV2, the J call TRDJ3; 12 positions match TRDD3. CDR1 is GEAIGNYY and CDR2 is EKD in the germline V gene. This CDR3 has 25 residues. V dropped 3 bases and J dropped 0; count of bases not matched to a gene: 23. CDR3 loop: CACDGPAVHFTGGYSGSWDTRQMFF. The CDR3 DNA sequence: TGTGCCTGTGACGGGCCCGCGGTTCACTTTACTGGGGGATACTCCGGCTCCTGGGACACCCGACAGATGTTTTTC.

Remarks on this clone: This could be a read error, since a much larger clone is one nucleotide away. Other nucleotide sequences in the sample specify the same CDR3. The genes are TRDV2 and TRDJ2, with 10 bases fitting TRDD3. From germline, CDR1 is GEAIGNYY and CDR2 EKD. This CDR3 spans 15 amino acids. The CDR3 region has the DNA TGTGCCTGTGACGTACTGGGGGATTTGACGGCACAACTCTTCTTT. Protein: CACDVLGDLTAQLFF.

As to this clone: TCRdb records a much larger clone's protein for this DNA, with a difference at residue 14 that likely arises from a read error; the protein given is the translation of the DNA. The chain links TRDV3 to TRDJ1; no firm D call. The V gene's germline CDR1 is TVYSNPD and CDR2 GDNSRS (reference sequence). The CDR3 is 15 amino acids. The CDR3 DNA reads as TGTGCCTTTTCTCCCGGGCCCCAGTACACCGATAAACTCACCTTT. Protein: CAFSPGPQYTDKLTF.

Concerning this clone: The protein TCRdb gives is from a much larger clone and does not agree with this DNA's translation at residue 11, likely a read error; the protein shown here comes from the DNA. V gene TRDV2 combines with J gene TRDJ3; a possible D gene is TRDD3 (6 bases). The length of the CDR3 is 18 residues. Germline V gene data show CDR1 as GEAIGNYY and CDR2 as EKD. CDR3 sequence: CACDAWGGSSRDTRQMFF. Here the CDR3 DNA reads TGTGCCTGTGACGCTTGGGGGGGTAGCTCCCGGGACACCCGACAGATGTTTTTC.

This clone was counted a few times. The protein TCRdb gives is from a much larger clone and does not agree with this DNA's translation at residue 8, likely a read error; the protein shown here comes from the DNA. The chain recombines TRDV2 with TRDJ2; perhaps TRDD2 as D (6 bases). Per the germline V gene, CDR1 is GEAIGNYY and CDR2 is EKD. The V and J ends lost 3 bases and 0 bases respectively, with 19 bases between them. This CDR3 has 18 amino acids. CDR3 region: CACDSYWRIPTLTAQLFF. CDR3 nucleotide sequence: TGTGCCTGTGACTCGTACTGGAGGATTCCTACTTTGACAGCACAACTCTTCTTT.

This clone was seen a handful of times. Being one base from a much bigger clone, this may be a read error. The sample contains more than one DNA sequence encoding this CDR3. The CDR3 nucleotides read TGTGCCTGTGACAAGGCGTCCGGGGGATACTCCTGGGACACCCGACAGATGTTTTTC. It yields the protein CACDKASGGYSWDTRQMFF. The chain employs TRDV2 and TRDJ3; 8 bases fit TRDD3. The ends lost 2 bases at V and 0 bases at J; junction bases unmatched: 8. CDR1 and CDR2 from the germline V gene are GEAIGNYY and EKD. The CDR3 has 19 residues.

This clone was seen more than once but under ten times. The amino acid sequence in TCRdb belongs to a much larger clone and departs from this DNA's translation at residue 3, likely a sequencing read error; the sequence shown is translated from the DNA. J is TRDJ3 and V is TRDV2; TRDD3 matches 8 bases. Germline V lookup: CDR1 GEAIGNYY, CDR2 EKD. The CDR3 contains 18 residues. The CDR3 loop is CARDTATGGPWDTRQMFF. The CDR3 DNA reads as TGTGCCCGTGACACGGCGACTGGGGGTCCCTGGGACACCCGACAGATGTTTTTC.

Of note for this clone: A much bigger clone sits one base away, suggesting this may be a read error. CDR3: CACDTYWGIISWDTRQMFF. As DNA, the CDR3 is TGTGCCTGTGACACGTACTGGGGGATAATCTCCTGGGACACCCGACAGATGTTTTTC. The J gene is TRDJ3, the V gene TRDV2; TRDD3 matches at 11 bases. Germline V gene lookup returns CDR1 GEAIGNYY and CDR2 EKD. V shed 1 base and J 0 bases; nucleotides not matched to a gene: 4. The CDR3 is made up of 19 amino acids.

This clone has just a few counts. TCRdb's entry gives the protein of a much larger clone, which mismatches this DNA's translation at residue 6, likely from a read error; the protein reported here is translated from the DNA. The rearrangement links TRDV2 to TRDJ3; 7 bases agree with TRDD3. The CDR3 consists of 19 residues. The junction had 7 bases not matched to a gene; V was cut back by 0 bases and J by 0 bases. From germline, CDR1 is GEAIGNYY and CDR2 EKD. The CDR3 DNA reads as TGTGCCTGTGACACCTCTGGGGGGTCAAGCTCCTGGGACACCCGACAGATGTTTTTC. It translates to CACDTSGGSSSWDTRQMFF.

The genes are TRDV2 and TRDJ1; the match to TRDD3 covers 7 bases. The trim removed 0 bases at V and 0 bases at J, leaving 3 bases unmatched. Per the germline V gene, CDR1 is GEAIGNYY and CDR2 is EKD. The CDR3 runs 15 residues. The CDR3: CACDTGGWYTDKLIF. CDR3 bases: TGTGCCTGTGACACCGGGGGATGGTACACCGATAAACTCATCTTT.

The table lists this clone with a few counts. The protein TCRdb gives is from a much larger clone and does not agree with this DNA's translation at residue 5, likely a read error; the protein shown here comes from the DNA. The genes are TRDV2 and TRDJ1; TRDD3 agrees at 8 bases. Trimming at V came to 3 bases and at J to 2 bases, leaving 7 bases not matched to a gene. The CDR3 is made up of 15 amino acids. Germline CDR1 and CDR2: GEAIGNYY and EKD. Here the CDR3 reads CACDAGDTFTDKLIF. In DNA, the CDR3 is TGTGCCTGTGACGCAGGGGATACTTTTACCGATAAACTCATCTTT.